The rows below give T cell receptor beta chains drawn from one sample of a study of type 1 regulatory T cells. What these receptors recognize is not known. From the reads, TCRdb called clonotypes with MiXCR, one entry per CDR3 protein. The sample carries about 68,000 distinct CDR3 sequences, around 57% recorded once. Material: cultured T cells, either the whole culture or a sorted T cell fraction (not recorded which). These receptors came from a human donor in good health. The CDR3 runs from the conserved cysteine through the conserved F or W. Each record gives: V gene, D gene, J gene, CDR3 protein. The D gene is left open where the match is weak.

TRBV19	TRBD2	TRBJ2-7	CASSIQLAGDEQYF
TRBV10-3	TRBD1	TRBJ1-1	CAIRGDRGTTEAFF
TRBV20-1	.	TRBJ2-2	CSAFRTGELFF
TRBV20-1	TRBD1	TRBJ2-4	CSAGRQGAPVRLIQYF
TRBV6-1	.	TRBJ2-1	CVSSGTGYSYNEQFF
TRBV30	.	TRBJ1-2	CAWSPRPGQSGGYTF
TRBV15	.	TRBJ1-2	CATSRVGQPNYGYTF
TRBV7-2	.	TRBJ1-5	CASSPGGSYQPQHF
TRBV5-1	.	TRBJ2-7	CASSLGGLKNYEQYF
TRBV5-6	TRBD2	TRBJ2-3	CASSLRTSGRRSGAQYF
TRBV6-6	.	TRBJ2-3	CASSYRSSTDTQYF
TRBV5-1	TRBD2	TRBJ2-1	CASSASGSSPGNEQFF
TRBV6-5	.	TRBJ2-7	CASSYLVARGYEQYF
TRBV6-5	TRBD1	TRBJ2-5	CASSSGQGIGETQYF
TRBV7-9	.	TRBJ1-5	CASSLEGSNQPQHF
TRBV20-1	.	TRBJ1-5	CSARRVMSLLDQPQHF
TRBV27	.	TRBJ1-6	CASSRAGLHENYGLHF
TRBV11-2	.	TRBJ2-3	CASSRTTGRTDTQYF
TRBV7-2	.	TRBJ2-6	CASSLDTSGANVLTF
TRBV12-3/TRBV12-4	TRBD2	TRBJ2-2	CASRLAGGTGELFF
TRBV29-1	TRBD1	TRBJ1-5	CSVGPGGDQPQHF
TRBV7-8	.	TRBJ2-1	CASSLSRTRTNEQFF
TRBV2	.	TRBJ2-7	CASSDPVVYEQYF
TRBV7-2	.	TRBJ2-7	CASSLASGGLVQPEQYF
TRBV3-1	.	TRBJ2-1	CASSQVPSTIHNEQFF
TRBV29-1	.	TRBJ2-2	CSVRDTDNGELFF
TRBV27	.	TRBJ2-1	CAPPDRGEQFF
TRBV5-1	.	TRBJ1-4	CASSLLTESNEKLFF
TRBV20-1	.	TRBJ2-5	CSATLGAETQYF
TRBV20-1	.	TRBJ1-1	CSAMAGGNTEAFF